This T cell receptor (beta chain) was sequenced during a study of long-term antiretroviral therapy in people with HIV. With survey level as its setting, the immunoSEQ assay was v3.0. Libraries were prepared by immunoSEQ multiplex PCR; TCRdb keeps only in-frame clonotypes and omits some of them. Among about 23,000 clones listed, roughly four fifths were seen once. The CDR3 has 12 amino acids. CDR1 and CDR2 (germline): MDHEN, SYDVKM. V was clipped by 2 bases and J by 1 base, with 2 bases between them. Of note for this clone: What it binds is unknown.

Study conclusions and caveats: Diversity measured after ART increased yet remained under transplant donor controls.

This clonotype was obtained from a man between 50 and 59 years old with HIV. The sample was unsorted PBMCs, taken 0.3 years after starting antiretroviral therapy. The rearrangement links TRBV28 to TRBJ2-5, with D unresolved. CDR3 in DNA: TGTGCCAGCAGTTTACGCCAAGAGACCCAGTACTTC. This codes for CASSLRQETQYF.